Sequencing of this T cell receptor beta chain was carried out in a study of glioma-infiltrating T cells. Using RNA template, CDR3s of TCR alpha and beta were amplified with iRepertoire arm-PCR. TCRdb used MiXCR to reprocess the multiplex PCR reads, holding one entry per CDR3 protein. Of more than 300,000 distinct CDR3 sequences in the sample, 41% are singletons; the top ten hold about 12%. Ten or more counts support this clonotype. The sequenced sample was glioma tissue, nonneoplastic brain tissue, or PBMCs (not recorded which). The receptor's source is a human donor with low-grade glioma or glioblastoma, undergoing nonglioma brain surgery, or in good health (not recorded which).

The CDR3 coding sequence is TGTGCCAGCAGTTTGTCAGGGGCGAATGAGCAGTTCTTC. It translates to CASSLSGANEQFF. The J gene is TRBJ2-1, the V gene TRBV28, with a tentative D call TRBD1 (6 bases). The germline V and J ends were trimmed by 3 bases and 7 bases, with 10 bases remaining between them. This CDR3 region has 13 residues. Germline CDR1 reads MDHEN; CDR2 reads SYDVKM.